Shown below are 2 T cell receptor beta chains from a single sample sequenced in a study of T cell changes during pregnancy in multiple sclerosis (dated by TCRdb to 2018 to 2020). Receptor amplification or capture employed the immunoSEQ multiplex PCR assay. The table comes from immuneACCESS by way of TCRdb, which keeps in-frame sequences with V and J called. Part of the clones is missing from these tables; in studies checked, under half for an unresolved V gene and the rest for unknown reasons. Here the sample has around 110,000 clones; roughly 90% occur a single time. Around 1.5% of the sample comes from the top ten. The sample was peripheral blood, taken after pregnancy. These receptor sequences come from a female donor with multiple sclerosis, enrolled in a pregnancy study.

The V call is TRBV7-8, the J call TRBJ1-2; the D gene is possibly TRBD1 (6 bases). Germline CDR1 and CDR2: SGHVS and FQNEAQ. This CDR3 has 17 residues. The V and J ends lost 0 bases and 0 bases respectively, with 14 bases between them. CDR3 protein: CASSLATGGPTNYGYTF. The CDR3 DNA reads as TGTGCCAGCAGCTTAGCGACGGGGGGCCCTACTAACTATGGCTACACCTTC.

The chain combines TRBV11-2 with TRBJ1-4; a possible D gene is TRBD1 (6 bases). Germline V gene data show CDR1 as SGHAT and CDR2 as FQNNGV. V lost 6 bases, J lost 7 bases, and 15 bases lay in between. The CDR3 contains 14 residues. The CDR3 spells CASSRGAGVEKLFF. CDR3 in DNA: TGTGCCAGCAGTCGGGGGGCAGGGGTTGAAAAACTGTTTTTT.